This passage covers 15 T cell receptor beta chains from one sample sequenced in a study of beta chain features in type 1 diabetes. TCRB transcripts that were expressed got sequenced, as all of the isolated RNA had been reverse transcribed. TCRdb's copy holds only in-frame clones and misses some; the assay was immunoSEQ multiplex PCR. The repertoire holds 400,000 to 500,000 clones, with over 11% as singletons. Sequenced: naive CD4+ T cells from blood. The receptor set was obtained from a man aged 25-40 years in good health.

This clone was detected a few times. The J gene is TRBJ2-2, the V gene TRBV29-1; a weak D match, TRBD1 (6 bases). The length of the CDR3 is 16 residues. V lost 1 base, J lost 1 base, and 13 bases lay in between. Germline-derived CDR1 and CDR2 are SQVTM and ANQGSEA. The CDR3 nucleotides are TGCAGCGTTGAAGCCTCCTCGACAGGGAACACCGGGGAGCTGTTTTTT. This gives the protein CSVEASSTGNTGELFF.

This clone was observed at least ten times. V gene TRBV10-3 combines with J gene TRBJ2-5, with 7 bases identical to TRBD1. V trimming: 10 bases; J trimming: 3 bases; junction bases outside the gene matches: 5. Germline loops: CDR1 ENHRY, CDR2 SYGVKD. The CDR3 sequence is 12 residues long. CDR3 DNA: TGTGCCACAAGACAGGGAGAAGAGACCCAGTACTTC. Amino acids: CATRQGEETQYF.

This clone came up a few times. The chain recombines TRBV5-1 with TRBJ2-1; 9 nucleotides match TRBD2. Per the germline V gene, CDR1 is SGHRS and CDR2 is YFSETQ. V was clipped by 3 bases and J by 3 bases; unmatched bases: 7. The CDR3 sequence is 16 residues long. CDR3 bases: TGCGCCAGCAGCTCCGTGACTAGCGGCAACTACAATGAGCAGTTCTTC. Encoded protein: CASSSVTSGNYNEQFF.

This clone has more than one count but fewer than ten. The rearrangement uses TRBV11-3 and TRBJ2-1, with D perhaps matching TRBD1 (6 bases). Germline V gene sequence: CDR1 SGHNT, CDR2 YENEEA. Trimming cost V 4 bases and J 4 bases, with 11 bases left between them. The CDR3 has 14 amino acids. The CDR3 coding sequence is TGTGCCAGCAGCTCAGGACAGTCATACAATGAGCAGTTCTTC. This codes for CASSSGQSYNEQFF.

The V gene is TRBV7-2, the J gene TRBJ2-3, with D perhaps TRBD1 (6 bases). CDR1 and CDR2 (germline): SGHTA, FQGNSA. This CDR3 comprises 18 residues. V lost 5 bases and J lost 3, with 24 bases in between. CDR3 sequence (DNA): TGTGCCAGCAGCGGAAGATGGGCAACAGGGTTGGGAACAGATACGCAGTATTTT. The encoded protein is CASSGRWATGLGTDTQYF.

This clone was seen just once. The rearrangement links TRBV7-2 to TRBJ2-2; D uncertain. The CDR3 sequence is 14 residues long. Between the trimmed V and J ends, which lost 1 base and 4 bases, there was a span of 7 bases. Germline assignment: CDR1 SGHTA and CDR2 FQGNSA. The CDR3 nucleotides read TGTGCCAGCAGCTTAGTCGCGTCCACCGGGGAGCTGTTTTTT. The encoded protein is CASSLVASTGELFF.

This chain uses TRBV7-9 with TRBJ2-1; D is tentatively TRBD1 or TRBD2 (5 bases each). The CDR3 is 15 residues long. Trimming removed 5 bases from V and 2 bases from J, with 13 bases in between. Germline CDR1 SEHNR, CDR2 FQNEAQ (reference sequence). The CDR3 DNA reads TGTGCCAGCAGCCAAGGGGCTAGCCCCTACAATGAGCAGTTCTTC. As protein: CASSQGASPYNEQFF.

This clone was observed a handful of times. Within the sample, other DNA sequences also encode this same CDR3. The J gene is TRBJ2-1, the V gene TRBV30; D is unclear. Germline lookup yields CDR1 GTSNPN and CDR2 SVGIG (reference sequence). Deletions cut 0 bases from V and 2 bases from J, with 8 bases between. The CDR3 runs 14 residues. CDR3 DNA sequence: TGTGCCTGGAGTGTACGGGCGGCCTACAATGAGCAGTTCTTC. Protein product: CAWSVRAAYNEQFF.

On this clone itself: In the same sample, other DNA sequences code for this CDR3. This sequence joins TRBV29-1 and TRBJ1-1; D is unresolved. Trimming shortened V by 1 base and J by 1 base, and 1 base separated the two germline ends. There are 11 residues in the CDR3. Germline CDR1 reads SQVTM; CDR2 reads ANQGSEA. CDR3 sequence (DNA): TGCAGCGTTGAAGGGAACACTGAAGCTTTCTTT. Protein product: CSVEGNTEAFF.

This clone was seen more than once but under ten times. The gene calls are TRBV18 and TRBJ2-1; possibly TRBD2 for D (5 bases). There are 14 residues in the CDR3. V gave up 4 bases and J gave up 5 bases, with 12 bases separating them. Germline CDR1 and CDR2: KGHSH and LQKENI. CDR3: CASSLGLRDNEQFF. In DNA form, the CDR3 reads TGTGCCAGCTCACTGGGGTTGCGGGACAATGAGCAGTTCTTC.

The CDR3 nucleotides are TGTGCCAGCAGGGCGACATCACAAGAGACCCAGTACTTC. Encoded protein: CASRATSQETQYF. This chain connects TRBV2 to TRBJ2-5; D ambiguous. V was clipped by 6 bases and J by 2 bases, with 10 bases between them. The CDR3 runs 13 residues. Looked up from germline, CDR1 is SNHLY and CDR2 is FYNNEI.

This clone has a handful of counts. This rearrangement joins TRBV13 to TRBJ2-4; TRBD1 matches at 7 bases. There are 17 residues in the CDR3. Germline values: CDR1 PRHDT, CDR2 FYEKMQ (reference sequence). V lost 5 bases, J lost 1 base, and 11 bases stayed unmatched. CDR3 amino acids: CASSPTGTAGAKNIQYF. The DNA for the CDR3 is TGTGCCAGCAGCCCCACCGGGACAGCAGGCGCCAAAAACATTCAGTACTTC.

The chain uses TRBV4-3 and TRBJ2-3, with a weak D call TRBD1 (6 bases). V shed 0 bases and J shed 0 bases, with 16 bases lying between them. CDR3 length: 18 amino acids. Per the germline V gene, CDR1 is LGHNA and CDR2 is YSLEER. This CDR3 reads CASSQDFDRTPSTDTQYF. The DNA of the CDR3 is TGCGCCAGCAGCCAAGACTTCGACAGGACCCCTAGCACAGATACGCAGTATTTT.

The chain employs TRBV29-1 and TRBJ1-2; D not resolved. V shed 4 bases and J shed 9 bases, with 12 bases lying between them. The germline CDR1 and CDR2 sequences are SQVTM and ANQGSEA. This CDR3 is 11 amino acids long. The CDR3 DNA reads TGCAGCGTTGCTTCGGGAGGAAGCTACACCTTC. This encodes CSVASGGSYTF.

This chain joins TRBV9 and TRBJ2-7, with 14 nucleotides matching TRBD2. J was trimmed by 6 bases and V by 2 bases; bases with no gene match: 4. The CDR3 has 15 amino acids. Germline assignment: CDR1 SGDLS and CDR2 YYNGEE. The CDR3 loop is CASSVTSGGAAEQYF. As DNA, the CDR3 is TGTGCCAGCAGCGTGACTAGCGGGGGGGCGGCCGAGCAGTACTTC.